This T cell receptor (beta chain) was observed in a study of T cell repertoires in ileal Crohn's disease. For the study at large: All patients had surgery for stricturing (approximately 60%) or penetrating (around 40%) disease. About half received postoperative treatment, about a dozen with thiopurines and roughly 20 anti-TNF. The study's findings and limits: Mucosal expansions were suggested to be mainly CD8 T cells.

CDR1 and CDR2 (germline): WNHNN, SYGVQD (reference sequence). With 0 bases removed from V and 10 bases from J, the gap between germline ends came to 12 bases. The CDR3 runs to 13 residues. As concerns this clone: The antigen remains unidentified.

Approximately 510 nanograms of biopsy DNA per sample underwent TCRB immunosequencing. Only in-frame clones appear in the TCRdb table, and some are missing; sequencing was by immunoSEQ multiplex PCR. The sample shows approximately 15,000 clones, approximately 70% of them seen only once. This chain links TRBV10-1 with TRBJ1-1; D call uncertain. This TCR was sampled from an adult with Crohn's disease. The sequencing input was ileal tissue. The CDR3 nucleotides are TGCGCCAGCAGTGAGTCGAAGAGGGCAAGAGCTTTCTTT. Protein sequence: CASSESKRARAFF.